Below are 19 T cell receptor beta chains sequenced from a single sample in a study of T cell responses to AZD1222 COVID-19 vaccine. Clones were sequenced by immunoSEQ multiplex PCR, and TCRdb holds only the in-frame ones, with some missing. The sample has tens of thousands of clones, over 75% seen once; the top ten hold approximately 5.5%. This specimen consisted of peripheral blood, obtained on day 0 of AZD1222 vaccination. Source of these receptors: an adult in good health.

The gene calls are TRBV7-2 and TRBJ2-5; D gene uncertain. V lost 5 bases and J lost 7, with 8 bases in between. This CDR3 has 11 residues. In germline, CDR1 is SGHTA, CDR2 FQGNSA. CDR3 residues: CASSRTGTQYF. CDR3 nucleotides: TGTGCCAGCAGCCGGACGGGGACCCAGTACTTC.

The V call is TRBV10-2, the J call TRBJ2-7, with no clear D. With 2 bases removed from V and 2 bases from J, the gap between germline ends came to 4 bases. Germline lookup yields CDR1 WSHSY and CDR2 SAAADI. The CDR3 is 12 residues long. As DNA, the CDR3 is TGCGCCAGCAGTGAGATGGCCTACGAGCAGTACTTC. Translating it yields CASSEMAYEQYF.

The chain combines TRBV11-2 with TRBJ1-6; D possibly corresponds to TRBD1 (6 bases). V lost 6 bases and J lost 7, with 16 bases in between. The CDR3 runs to 15 residues. The germline V gene has CDR1 SGHAT and CDR2 FQNNGV. CDR3 in DNA: TGTGCCAGCAGTTCCCAAACAGGGCCAAATTCACCCCTCCACTTT. Protein: CASSSQTGPNSPLHF.

This clone was counted only a few times. V gene TRBV2 combines with J gene TRBJ1-1; weak D call: TRBD1 (5 bases). Trimming removed 2 bases at V and 8 bases at J, with 9 bases between. This CDR3 has 12 residues. Germline assignment: CDR1 SNHLY and CDR2 FYNNEI. The CDR3 is CASSELGQEAFF. For the CDR3, the DNA is TGTGCCAGCAGTGAACTCGGACAAGAAGCTTTCTTT.

This CDR3 is CASSLGGGGRNQPQHF. The CDR3 DNA follows: TGTGCCAGCAGCTTAGGGGGGGGAGGGCGCAATCAGCCCCAGCATTTT. The chain uses TRBV7-2 and TRBJ1-5; D might be TRBD1 (5 bases). The CDR3 totals 16 residues. The V gene lost 1 base and the J gene lost 2 bases, with 12 bases spanning the gap. Germline lookup yields CDR1 SGHTA and CDR2 FQGNSA.

The chain carries TRBV9 and TRBJ2-4; TRBD2 agrees at 16 bases. The CDR3 consists of 18 residues. The V and J ends lost 0 bases and 7 bases, in that order; junction bases with no gene match: 7. The germline CDR1 and CDR2 sequences are SGDLS and YYNGEE. In nucleotides, the CDR3 is TGTGCCAGCAGCGTAGGGGGACTAGCGGGAGGGACCGGGAACATTCAGTACTTC. Its protein product is CASSVGGLAGGTGNIQYF.

V is TRBV27 and J is TRBJ1-5; D unclear. The CDR3 extends over 15 amino acids. The germline V gene encodes CDR1 MNHEY and CDR2 SMNVEV (reference sequence). The germline V and J ends were trimmed by 8 bases and 1 base, with 15 bases remaining between them. The CDR3 is CASRLYGSSNQPQHF. The CDR3, as DNA: TGTGCCAGCCGCCTCTATGGATCAAGCAATCAGCCCCAGCATTTT.

The chain couples TRBV2 to TRBJ2-3, with D perhaps TRBD2 (7 bases). The CDR3 is made up of 18 amino acids. Trimming removed 0 bases from V and 1 base from J, with 17 bases in between. From germline, CDR1 is SNHLY and CDR2 FYNNEI. CDR3: CASSEAWLAEGGTDTQYF. The CDR3, as DNA: TGTGCCAGCAGTGAAGCTTGGCTAGCGGAGGGGGGCACAGATACGCAGTATTTT.

The gene calls are TRBV6-2 or TRBV6-3 and TRBJ2-7, with 8 bases that match TRBD1. The CDR3 is made up of 15 amino acids. Germline V gene lookup returns CDR1 MNHEY and CDR2 SVGEGT. The junction had 5 bases not matched to a gene; V was cut back by 0 bases and J by 4 bases. CDR3: CASSYSSGGGYEQYF. The CDR3 DNA reads as TGTGCCAGCAGTTACTCGTCAGGGGGCGGGTACGAGCAGTACTTC.

V is TRBV4-3 and J is TRBJ2-7, with TRBD2 matching 16 bases. This CDR3 spans 18 amino acids. Germline CDR1 reads LGHNA; CDR2 reads YSLEER. The J segment lost 3 bases and the V segment lost 4 bases, leaving 9 bases of the junction unmatched. The CDR3 sequence is CASSRHWGLAGGDYEQYF. Written as DNA, the CDR3 is TGCGCCAGCAGCCGCCATTGGGGACTAGCGGGGGGGGACTACGAGCAGTACTTC.

This sequence joins TRBV5-4 and TRBJ2-7; 9 nucleotides match TRBD2. Germline V lookup: CDR1 SGHNT, CDR2 YYREEE (reference sequence). The V and J ends lost 5 bases and 3 bases, in that order; junction bases with no gene match: 3. This CDR3 is 13 amino acids long. The CDR3 coding sequence is TGTGCCAGCAGTTTGACTAGCGGCTACGAGCAGTACTTC. Encoded protein: CASSLTSGYEQYF.

The J gene is TRBJ1-4, the V gene TRBV5-1; D possibly corresponds to TRBD1 (6 bases). Trimming shortened V by 4 bases and J by 2 bases, and 15 bases separated the two germline ends. Germline CDR1 and CDR2: SGHRS and YFSETQ. The CDR3 covers 16 residues. The CDR3 bases are TGCGCCAGCAGCCCAAAAACAGGGTTCACTAATGAAAAACTGTTTTTT. This translates into CASSPKTGFTNEKLFF. Full variable domain (outside the CDR3, taken from reference TRBV5-1 and TRBJ1-4): KAGVTQTPRYLIKTRGQQVTLSCSPISGHRSVSWYQQTPGQGLQFLFEYFSETQRNKGNFPGRFSGRQFSNSRSEMNVSTLELGDSALYLCASSPKTGFTNEKLFFGSGTQLSVL.

The chain has TRBV11-1 and TRBJ2-7, with 7 bases identical to TRBD2. The CDR3 runs 14 residues. Per the germline V gene, CDR1 is SGHAT and CDR2 is FQDESV (reference sequence). V gave up 3 bases and J gave up 6 bases; unmatched junction bases: 8. CDR3 residues: CASSLSAGEREQYF. In DNA form, the CDR3 reads TGTGCCAGCAGCTTGTCCGCGGGAGAACGCGAGCAGTACTTC.

Here the CDR3 reads CASSLGDRPFYNEQFF. CDR3 DNA sequence: TGCGCCAGCAGCTTGGGGGACAGGCCATTCTACAATGAGCAGTTCTTC. This chain connects TRBV5-1 to TRBJ2-1; 8 nucleotides match TRBD1. This CDR3 is built from 16 residues. The ends lost 0 bases at V and 3 bases at J; junction bases unmatched: 5. Germline assignment: CDR1 SGHRS and CDR2 YFSETQ.

The chain links TRBV5-1 to TRBJ1-4; TRBD1 matches 7 bases. Germline CDR1 reads SGHRS; CDR2 reads YFSETQ. The CDR3 sequence is 14 residues long. Trimming at V came to 4 bases and at J to 3 bases, leaving 3 bases not matched to a gene. The CDR3 region is CASSTTGPNEKLFF. CDR3 nucleotide sequence: TGCGCCAGCAGCACGACAGGGCCTAATGAAAAACTGTTTTTT.

The chain links TRBV5-4 to TRBJ2-7, with TRBD1 matching 10 bases. CDR1 is SGHNT and CDR2 is YYREEE in the germline V gene (reference sequence). The CDR3 sequence is 15 residues long. Trimming took 4 bases from V and 0 from J; bases not matched to a gene: 4. The CDR3 sequence is CASSGGTGASYEQYF. The CDR3 bases are TGTGCCAGCAGCGGGGGGACAGGGGCCTCCTACGAGCAGTACTTC.

This sequence joins TRBV7-3 and TRBJ2-1; 9 bases line up with TRBD2. The germline V gene has CDR1 SGHTA and CDR2 FQGTGA. With V trimmed by 0 bases and J by 8 bases, 5 bases remained unmatched. CDR3 size: 15 residues. The CDR3 DNA follows: TGTGCCAGCAGCTTAACTAGCGGGAGCTGGGATGAGCAGTTCTTC. Protein product: CASSLTSGSWDEQFF.

This chain uses TRBV27 with TRBJ1-6; the D gene is possibly TRBD1 (6 bases). V was clipped by 8 bases and J by 8 bases, with 19 bases between them. The CDR3 consists of 15 residues. The germline CDR1 and CDR2 sequences are MNHEY and SMNVEV (reference sequence). DNA of the CDR3: TGTGCCAGCGCACCTCAACAGGGATCCCATTCACCCCTCCACTTT. It translates to CASAPQQGSHSPLHF.

The chain carries TRBV7-5 and TRBJ1-1. TRBV7-5 is given as a pseudogene. The CDR3 loop spans 14 amino acids. CDR3 sequence (DNA): TGTGCCAGAAGCTTTTTCAGGGAGTGGACTGAAGCTTTCTTT. Protein product: CARSFFREWTEAFF.